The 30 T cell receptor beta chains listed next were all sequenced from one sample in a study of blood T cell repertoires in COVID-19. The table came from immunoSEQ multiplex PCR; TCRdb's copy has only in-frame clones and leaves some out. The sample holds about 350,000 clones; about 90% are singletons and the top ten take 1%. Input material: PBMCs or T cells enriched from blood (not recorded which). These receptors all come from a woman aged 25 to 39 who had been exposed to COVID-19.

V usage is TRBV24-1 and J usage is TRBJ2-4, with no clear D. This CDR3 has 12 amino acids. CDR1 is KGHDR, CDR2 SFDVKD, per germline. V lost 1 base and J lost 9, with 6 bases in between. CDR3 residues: CATSDFGSIQYF. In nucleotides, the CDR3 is TGTGCCACCAGTGATTTTGGCAGCATTCAGTACTTC.

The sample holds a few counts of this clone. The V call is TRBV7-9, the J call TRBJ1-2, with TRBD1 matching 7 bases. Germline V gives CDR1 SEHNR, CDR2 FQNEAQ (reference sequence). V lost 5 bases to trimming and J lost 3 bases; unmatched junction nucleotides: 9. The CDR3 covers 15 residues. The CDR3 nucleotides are TGTGCCAGCAGCGGCAGAGACAGGGCTCACTATGGCTACACCTTC. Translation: CASSGRDRAHYGYTF. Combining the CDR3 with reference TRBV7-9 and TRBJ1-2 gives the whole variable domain DTGVSQNPRHKITKRGQNVTFRCDPISEHNRLYWYRQTLGQGPEFLTYFQNEAQLEKSRLLSDRFSAERPKGSFSTLEIQRTEQGDSAMYLCASSGRDRAHYGYTFGSGTRLTVV.

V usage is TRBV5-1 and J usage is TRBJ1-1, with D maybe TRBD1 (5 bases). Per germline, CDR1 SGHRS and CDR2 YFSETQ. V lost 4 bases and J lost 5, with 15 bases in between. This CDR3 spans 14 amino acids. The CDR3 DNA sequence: TGCGCCAGCAGCCCGGGCAGGGTCGATACTGAAGCTTTCTTT. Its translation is CASSPGRVDTEAFF.

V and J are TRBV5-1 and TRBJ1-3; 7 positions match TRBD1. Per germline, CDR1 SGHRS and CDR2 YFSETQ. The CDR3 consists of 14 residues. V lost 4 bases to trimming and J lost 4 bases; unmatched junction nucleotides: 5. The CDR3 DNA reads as TGCGCCAGCAGCCAGGGGACAGACGGAAACACCATATATTTT. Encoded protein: CASSQGTDGNTIYF.

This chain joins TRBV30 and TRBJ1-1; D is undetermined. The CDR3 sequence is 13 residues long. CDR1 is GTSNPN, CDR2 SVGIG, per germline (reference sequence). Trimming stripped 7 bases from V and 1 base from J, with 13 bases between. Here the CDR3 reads CAFRGFGNTEAFF. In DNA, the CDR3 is TGTGCCTTCCGAGGGTTCGGGAACACTGAAGCTTTCTTT.

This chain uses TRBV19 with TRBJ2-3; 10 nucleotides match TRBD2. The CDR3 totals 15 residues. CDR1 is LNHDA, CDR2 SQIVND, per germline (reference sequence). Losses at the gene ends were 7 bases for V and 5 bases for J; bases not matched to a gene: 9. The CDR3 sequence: CASIPTSGYGDTQYF. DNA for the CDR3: TGTGCCAGTATTCCGACTAGCGGGTACGGAGATACGCAGTATTTT.

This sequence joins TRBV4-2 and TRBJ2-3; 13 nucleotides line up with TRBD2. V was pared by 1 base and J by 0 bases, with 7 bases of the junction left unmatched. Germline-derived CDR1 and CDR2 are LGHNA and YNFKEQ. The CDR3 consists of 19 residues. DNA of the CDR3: TGTGCCAGCAGCCAAGCCGGGACTAGCGGGGTTACTAGCACAGATACGCAGTATTTT. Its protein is CASSQAGTSGVTSTDTQYF.

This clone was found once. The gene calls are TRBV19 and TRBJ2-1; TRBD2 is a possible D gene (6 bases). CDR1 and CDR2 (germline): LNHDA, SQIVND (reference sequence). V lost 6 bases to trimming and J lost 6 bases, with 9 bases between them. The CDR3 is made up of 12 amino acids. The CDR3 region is CASSGSLNEQFF. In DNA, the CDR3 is TGTGCCAGTAGCGGGAGTCTCAATGAGCAGTTCTTC.

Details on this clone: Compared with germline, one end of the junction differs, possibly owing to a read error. CDR3 protein: CASRLAGANYNEQFF. DNA for the CDR3: TGTGCCAGCAGATTAGCGGGAGCCAACTACAATGAGCAGTTCTTC. This chain uses TRBV11-3 with TRBJ2-1, with TRBD2 matching 9 bases. CDR3 size: 15 residues. Germline V gene data show CDR1 as SGHNT and CDR2 as YENEEA. Using reference TRBV11-3 and TRBJ2-1 for the parts outside the CDR3, the full variable domain is EAGVVQSPRYKIIEKKQPVAFWCNPISGHNTLYWYLQNLGQGPELLIRYENEEAVDDSQLPKDRFSAERLKGVDSTLKIQPAELGDSAVYLCASRLAGANYNEQFFGPGTRLTVL.

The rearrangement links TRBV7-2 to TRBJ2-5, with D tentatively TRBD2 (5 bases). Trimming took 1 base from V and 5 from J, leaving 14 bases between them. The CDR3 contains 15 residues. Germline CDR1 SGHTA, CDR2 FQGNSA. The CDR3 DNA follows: TGTGCCAGCAGCTTAGGCGGGCGAACTCGGGAGACCCAGTACTTC. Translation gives CASSLGGRTRETQYF.

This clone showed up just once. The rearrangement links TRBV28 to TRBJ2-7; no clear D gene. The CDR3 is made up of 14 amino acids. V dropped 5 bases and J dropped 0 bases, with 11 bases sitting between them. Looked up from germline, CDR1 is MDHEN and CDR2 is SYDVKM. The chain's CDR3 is CASSLGPSSYEQYF. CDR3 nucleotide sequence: TGTGCCAGCAGTCTTGGCCCTAGCTCCTACGAGCAGTACTTC.

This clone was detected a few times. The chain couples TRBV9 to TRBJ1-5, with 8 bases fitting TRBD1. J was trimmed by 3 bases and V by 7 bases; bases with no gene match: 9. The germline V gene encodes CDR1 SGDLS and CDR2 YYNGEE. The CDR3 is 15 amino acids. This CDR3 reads CASAAGQVANQPQHF. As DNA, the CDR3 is TGTGCCAGCGCCGCGGGACAGGTAGCCAATCAGCCCCAGCATTTT.

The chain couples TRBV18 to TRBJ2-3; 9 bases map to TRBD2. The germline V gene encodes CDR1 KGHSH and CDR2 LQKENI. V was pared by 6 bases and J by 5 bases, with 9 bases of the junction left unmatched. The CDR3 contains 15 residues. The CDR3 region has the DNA TGTGCCAGCTCCCCAGGAGCGGGAGGCATAGATACGCAGTATTTT. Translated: CASSPGAGGIDTQYF.

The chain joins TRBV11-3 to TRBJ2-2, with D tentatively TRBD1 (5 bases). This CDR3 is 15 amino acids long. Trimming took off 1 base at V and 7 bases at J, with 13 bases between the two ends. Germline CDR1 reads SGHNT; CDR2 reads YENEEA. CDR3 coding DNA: TGTGCCAGCAGCTTAGTACAGGCCCGCGGCGGGGAGCTGTTTTTT. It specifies CASSLVQARGGELFF. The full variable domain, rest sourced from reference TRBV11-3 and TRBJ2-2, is EAGVVQSPRYKIIEKKQPVAFWCNPISGHNTLYWYLQNLGQGPELLIRYENEEAVDDSQLPKDRFSAERLKGVDSTLKIQPAELGDSAVYLCASSLVQARGGELFFGEGSRLTVL.

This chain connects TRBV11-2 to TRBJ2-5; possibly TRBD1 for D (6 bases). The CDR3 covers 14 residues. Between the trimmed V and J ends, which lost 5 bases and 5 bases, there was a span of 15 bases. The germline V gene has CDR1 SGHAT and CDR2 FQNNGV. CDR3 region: CASSTKGDSETQYF. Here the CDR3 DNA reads TGTGCCAGCAGCACTAAGGGGGATTCGGAGACCCAGTACTTC. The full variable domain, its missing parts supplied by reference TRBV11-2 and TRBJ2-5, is EAGVAQSPRYKIIEKRQSVAFWCNPISGHATLYWYQQILGQGPKLLIQFQNNGVVDDSQLPKDRFSAERLKGVDSTLKIQPAKLEDSAVYLCASSTKGDSETQYFGPGTRLLVL.

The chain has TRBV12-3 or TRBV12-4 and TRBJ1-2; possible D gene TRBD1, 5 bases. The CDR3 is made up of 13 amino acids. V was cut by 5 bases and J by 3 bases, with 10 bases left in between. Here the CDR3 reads CASSGWGDYGYTF. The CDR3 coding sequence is TGTGCCAGCAGTGGGTGGGGGGACTATGGCTACACCTTC.

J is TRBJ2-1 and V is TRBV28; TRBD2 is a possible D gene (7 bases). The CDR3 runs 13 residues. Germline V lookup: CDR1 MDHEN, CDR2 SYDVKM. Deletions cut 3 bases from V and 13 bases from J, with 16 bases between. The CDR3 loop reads CASSLGASGVQFF. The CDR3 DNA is TGTGCCAGCAGTTTGGGGGCAAGCGGGGTTCAGTTCTTC. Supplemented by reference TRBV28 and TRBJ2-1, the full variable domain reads DVKVTQSSRYLVKRTGEKVFLECVQDMDHENMFWYRQDPGLGLRLIYFSYDVKMKEKGDIPEGYSVSREKKERFSLILESASTNQTSMYLCASSLGASGVQFFGPGTRLTVL.

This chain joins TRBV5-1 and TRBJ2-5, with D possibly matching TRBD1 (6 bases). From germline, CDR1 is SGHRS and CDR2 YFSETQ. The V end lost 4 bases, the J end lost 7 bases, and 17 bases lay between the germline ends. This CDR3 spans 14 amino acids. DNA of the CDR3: TGCGCCAGCAGCCGACAGGAGGTTTCGGTGACCCAGTACTTC. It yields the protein CASSRQEVSVTQYF.

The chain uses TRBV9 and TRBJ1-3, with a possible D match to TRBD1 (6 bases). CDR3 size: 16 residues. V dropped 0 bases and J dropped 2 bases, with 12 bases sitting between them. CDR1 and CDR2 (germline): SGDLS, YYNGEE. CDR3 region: CASSVAGDGAGNTIYF. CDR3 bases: TGTGCCAGCAGCGTAGCAGGGGACGGGGCTGGAAACACCATATATTTT.

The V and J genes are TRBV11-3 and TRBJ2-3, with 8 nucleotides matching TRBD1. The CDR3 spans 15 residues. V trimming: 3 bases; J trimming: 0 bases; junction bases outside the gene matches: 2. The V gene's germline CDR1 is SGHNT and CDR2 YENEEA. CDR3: CASSLGQASTDTQYF. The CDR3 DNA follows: TGTGCCAGCAGCTTGGGACAGGCAAGCACAGATACGCAGTATTTT.

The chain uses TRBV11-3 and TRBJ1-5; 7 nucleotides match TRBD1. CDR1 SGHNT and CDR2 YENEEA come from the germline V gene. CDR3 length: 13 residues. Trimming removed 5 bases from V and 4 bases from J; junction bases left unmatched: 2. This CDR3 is CASSRDRNQPQHF. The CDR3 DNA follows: TGTGCCAGCAGCCGGGACAGAAATCAGCCCCAGCATTTT.

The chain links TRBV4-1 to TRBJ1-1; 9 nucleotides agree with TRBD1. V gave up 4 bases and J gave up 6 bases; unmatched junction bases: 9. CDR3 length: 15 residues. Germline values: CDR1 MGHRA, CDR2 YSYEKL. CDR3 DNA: TGCGCCAGCAGCCCGGACAGGGGTGCTCCCTCTGAAGCTTTCTTT. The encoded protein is CASSPDRGAPSEAFF.

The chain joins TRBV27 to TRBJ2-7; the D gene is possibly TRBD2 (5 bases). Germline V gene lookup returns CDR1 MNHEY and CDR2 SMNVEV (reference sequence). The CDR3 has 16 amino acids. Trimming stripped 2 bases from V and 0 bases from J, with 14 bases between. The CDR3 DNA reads TGTGCCAGCAGTTTAATGGCGGACTCCAGCTCCTACGAGCAGTACTTC. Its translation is CASSLMADSSSYEQYF.

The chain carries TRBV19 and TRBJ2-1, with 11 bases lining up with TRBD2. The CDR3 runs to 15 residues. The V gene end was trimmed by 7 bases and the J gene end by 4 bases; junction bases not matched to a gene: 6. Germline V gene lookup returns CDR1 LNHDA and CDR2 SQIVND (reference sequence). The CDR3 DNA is TGTGCCAGTAACATAGCGGGAGGGCTTTACAATGAGCAGTTCTTC. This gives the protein CASNIAGGLYNEQFF. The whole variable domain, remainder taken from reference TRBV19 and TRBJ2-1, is DGGITQSPKYLFRKEGQNVTLSCEQNLNHDAMYWYRQDPGQGLRLIYYSQIVNDFQKGDIAEGYSVSREKKESFPLTVTSAQKNPTAFYLCASNIAGGLYNEQFFGPGTRLTVL.

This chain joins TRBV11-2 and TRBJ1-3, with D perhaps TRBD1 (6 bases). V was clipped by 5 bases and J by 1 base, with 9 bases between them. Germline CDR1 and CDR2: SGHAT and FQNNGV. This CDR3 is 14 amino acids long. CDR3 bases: TGTGCCAGCAGCGAAACAGGGTCTGGAAACACCATATATTTT. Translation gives CASSETGSGNTIYF. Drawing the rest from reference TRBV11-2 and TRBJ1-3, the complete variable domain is EAGVAQSPRYKIIEKRQSVAFWCNPISGHATLYWYQQILGQGPKLLIQFQNNGVVDDSQLPKDRFSAERLKGVDSTLKIQPAKLEDSAVYLCASSETGSGNTIYFGEGSWLTVV.

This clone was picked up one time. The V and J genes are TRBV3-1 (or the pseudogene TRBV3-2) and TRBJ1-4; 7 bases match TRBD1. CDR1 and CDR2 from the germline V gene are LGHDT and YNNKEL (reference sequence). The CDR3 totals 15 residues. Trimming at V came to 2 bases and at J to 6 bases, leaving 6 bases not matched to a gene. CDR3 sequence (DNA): TGTGCCAGCAGCCAATTACAGGGGTTGGATGAAAAACTGTTTTTT. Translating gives CASSQLQGLDEKLFF.

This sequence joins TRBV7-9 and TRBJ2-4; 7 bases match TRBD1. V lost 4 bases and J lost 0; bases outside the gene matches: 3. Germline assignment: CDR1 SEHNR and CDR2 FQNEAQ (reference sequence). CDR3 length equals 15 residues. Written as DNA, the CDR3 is TGTGCCAGCAGCTCACAGGGGTTAGCCAAAAACATTCAGTACTTC. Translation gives CASSSQGLAKNIQYF.

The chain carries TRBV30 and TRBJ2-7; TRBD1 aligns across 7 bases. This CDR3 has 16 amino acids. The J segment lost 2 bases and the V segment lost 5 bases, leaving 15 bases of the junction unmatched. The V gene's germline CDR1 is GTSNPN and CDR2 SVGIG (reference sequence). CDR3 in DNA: TGTGCCTGGCAACACTGGGGACAGAAGCTTACCTACGAGCAGTACTTC. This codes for CAWQHWGQKLTYEQYF.

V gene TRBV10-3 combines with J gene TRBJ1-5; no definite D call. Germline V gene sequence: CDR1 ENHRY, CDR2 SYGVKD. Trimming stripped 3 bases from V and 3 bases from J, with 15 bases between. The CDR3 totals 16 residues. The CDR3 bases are TGTGCCATCAGTGATACCAACCGGGTCCTCAATCAGCCCCAGCATTTT. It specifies CAISDTNRVLNQPQHF.

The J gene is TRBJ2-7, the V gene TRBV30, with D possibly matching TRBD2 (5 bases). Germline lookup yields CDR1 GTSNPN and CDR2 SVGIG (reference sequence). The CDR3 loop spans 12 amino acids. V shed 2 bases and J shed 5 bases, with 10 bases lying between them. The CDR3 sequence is CAWSREIHEQYF. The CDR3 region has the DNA TGTGCCTGGAGTCGGGAAATCCACGAGCAGTACTTC.